The 30 T cell receptor beta chains below come from one sample, sequenced in a study of PD-1 blockade in classical Hodgkin lymphoma. Some clones are missing from TCRdb's copy, which holds only in-frame ones; the method was immunoSEQ multiplex PCR. The table records some 100,000 clones, around 90% of them present only once. Each of the patients experienced relapse following autologous stem cell transplantation, and their brentuximab vedotin exposure differed. The sequences come from peripheral blood mononuclear cells (PBMCs), collected at baseline. The receptors here all came from a human donor with classical Hodgkin lymphoma.

The chain has TRBV4-2 and TRBJ2-3, with TRBD2 as a possible D gene (7 bases). This CDR3 has 16 amino acids. Germline V gene data show CDR1 as LGHNA and CDR2 as YNFKEQ. V lost 3 bases and J lost 2, with 15 bases in between. Here the CDR3 reads CASSHRGTTNTDTQYF. Here the CDR3 DNA reads TGTGCCAGCAGCCATAGGGGGACTACGAACACAGATACGCAGTATTTT.

The chain links TRBV5-1 to TRBJ1-6, with 9 bases matching TRBD1. The CDR3 runs 15 residues. CDR1 is SGHRS, CDR2 YFSETQ, per germline. Trimming at V came to 0 bases and at J to 9 bases, leaving 4 bases not matched to a gene. The DNA for the CDR3 is TGCGCCAGCAGCTTGGCTGGACAGGGGCGTTCACCCCTCCACTTT. It codes for CASSLAGQGRSPLHF.

The chain has TRBV28 and TRBJ1-2, with D perhaps matching TRBD1 (6 bases). The CDR3 totals 13 residues. Trimming left V 4 bases short and J 8 bases short, with 14 bases between. Germline V gene sequence: CDR1 MDHEN, CDR2 SYDVKM. CDR3 nucleotide sequence: TGTGCCAGCAGTTCTTGGGGGCGTGGAGGCTACACCTTC. Translation gives CASSSWGRGGYTF.

J is TRBJ1-6 and V is TRBV5-1; the D is unclear. Germline lookup yields CDR1 SGHRS and CDR2 YFSETQ. The CDR3 is 18 residues long. V lost 0 bases and J 0 bases, leaving 13 bases between the germline ends. The CDR3 DNA reads TGCGCCAGCAGCTTGGAGTCCGTCCGAAGCTCCTATAATTCACCCCTCCACTTT. It translates to CASSLESVRSSYNSPLHF.

V gene TRBV9 combines with J gene TRBJ2-3, with 9 positions matching TRBD2. V was pared by 7 bases and J by 1 base, with 4 bases of the junction left unmatched. The CDR3 is 14 residues long. Germline V gene sequence: CDR1 SGDLS, CDR2 YYNGEE. The CDR3 nucleotides are TGTGCCAGCTCATCTAGCGGGGGCACAGATACGCAGTATTTT. It is translated as CASSSSGGTDTQYF. The full variable domain, with the rest looked up from reference TRBV9 and TRBJ2-3, is DSGVTQTPKHLITATGQRVTLRCSPRSGDLSVYWYQQSLDQGLQFLIQYYNGEERAKGNILERFSAQQFPDLHSELNLSSLELGDSALYFCASSSSGGTDTQYFGPGTRLTVL.

J is TRBJ2-3 and V is TRBV9; no firm D call. CDR1 and CDR2 (germline): SGDLS, YYNGEE. Between the trimmed V and J ends, which lost 0 bases and 3 bases, there was a span of 8 bases. This CDR3 is built from 14 residues. The CDR3 is CASSVDGSTDTQYF. The DNA of the CDR3 is TGTGCCAGCAGCGTAGACGGCTCGACAGATACGCAGTATTTT.

The chain employs TRBV27 and TRBJ1-5; D not resolved. V lost 3 bases to trimming and J lost 4 bases, with 10 bases between them. The CDR3 runs to 14 residues. Germline CDR1 MNHEY, CDR2 SMNVEV (reference sequence). The CDR3 bases are TGTGCCAGCAGTTTGATTGCGGAAAATCAGCCCCAGCATTTT. Encoded protein: CASSLIAENQPQHF.

This chain connects TRBV2 to TRBJ2-2, with D possibly called TRBD1 or TRBD2 (5 bases each). The germline V gene has CDR1 SNHLY and CDR2 FYNNEI. The CDR3 runs 13 residues. V was pared by 4 bases and J by 3 bases, with 6 bases between. The CDR3 spells CASSGGYTGELFF. CDR3 DNA: TGTGCCAGCAGTGGGGGGTACACCGGGGAGCTGTTTTTT.

The CDR3 region has the DNA TGTGCCTATTCTAGCGGGGTGGACAATGAGCAGTTCTTC. Encoded protein: CAYSSGVDNEQFF. The V gene is TRBV30, the J gene TRBJ2-1, with 9 bases that match TRBD2. Germline CDR1 reads GTSNPN; CDR2 reads SVGIG (reference sequence). The CDR3 spans 13 residues. V lost 7 bases to trimming and J lost 5 bases; unmatched junction nucleotides: 6.

This chain joins TRBV25-1 and TRBJ1-4; D gene uncertain. The germline V and J ends were trimmed by 2 bases and 10 bases, with 11 bases remaining between them. The CDR3 is 13 residues long. The germline V gene encodes CDR1 MGHDK and CDR2 SYGVNS. The CDR3 loop reads CASSERWEGKLFF. CDR3 DNA: TGTGCCAGCAGTGAACGCTGGGAGGGAAAACTGTTTTTT.

The chain carries TRBV28 and TRBJ2-7; D call uncertain. Germline lookup yields CDR1 MDHEN and CDR2 SYDVKM. V lost 4 bases and J lost 4, with 5 bases in between. This CDR3 has 11 residues. The CDR3 DNA is TGTGCCAGCAGTTGGTCATACGAGCAGTACTTC. This translates into CASSWSYEQYF. Variable domain in full (rest from reference TRBV28 and TRBJ2-7): DVKVTQSSRYLVKRTGEKVFLECVQDMDHENMFWYRQDPGLGLRLIYFSYDVKMKEKGDIPEGYSVSREKKERFSLILESASTNQTSMYLCASSWSYEQYFGPGTRLTVT.

The gene calls are TRBV27 and TRBJ2-7, with a possible D match to TRBD2 (5 bases). With 3 bases removed from V and 4 bases from J, the gap between germline ends came to 22 bases. Germline lookup yields CDR1 MNHEY and CDR2 SMNVEV (reference sequence). This CDR3 spans 17 amino acids. The CDR3 here is CASSFFFDSLGVYEQYF. DNA for the CDR3: TGTGCCAGCAGTTTCTTTTTCGACTCTCTCGGGGTGTACGAGCAGTACTTC.

CDR3 nucleotides: TGCGCCAGCAGCTTGTACTTGGAAAACATTCAGTACTTC. It encodes CASSLYLENIQYF. This rearrangement joins TRBV5-1 to TRBJ2-4; D is uncertain. V shed 1 base and J shed 5 bases, with 7 bases lying between them. From germline, CDR1 is SGHRS and CDR2 YFSETQ. The CDR3 contains 13 residues.

The chain combines TRBV7-9 with TRBJ2-4, with 11 bases fitting TRBD1. This CDR3 region has 16 residues. V trimming: 0 bases; J trimming: 7 bases; junction bases outside the gene matches: 5. Germline V CDR1 and CDR2: SEHNR, FQNEAQ (reference sequence). Here the CDR3 reads CASSLADRGLRNIQYF. The CDR3 DNA reads TGTGCCAGCAGCTTAGCGGACAGGGGGCTAAGGAACATTCAGTACTTC.

The V and J genes are TRBV10-2 and TRBJ1-1; TRBD1 matches at 9 bases. V shed 0 bases and J 4 bases; nucleotides not matched to a gene: 3. Looked up from germline, CDR1 is WSHSY and CDR2 is SAAADI. This CDR3 has 15 amino acids. The CDR3 DNA sequence: TGCGCCAGCAGTGAGTCCGGGACAGGGCTCACTGAAGCTTTCTTT. Amino acid sequence: CASSESGTGLTEAFF.

The rearrangement uses TRBV28 and TRBJ2-1; 7 bases line up with TRBD2. CDR3 length equals 14 residues. Germline CDR1 and CDR2: MDHEN and SYDVKM. After removal of 2 bases from V and 10 bases from J, the junction contained 8 bases not matched to a gene. The CDR3 DNA sequence: TGTGCCAGCAGTTTAGGCGGGAGCTATGGGGAGCAGTTCTTC. It encodes CASSLGGSYGEQFF.

V and J are TRBV6-5 and TRBJ2-5; 15 bases line up with TRBD2. V shed 2 bases, J shed 5 bases, and the junction held 3 bases outside the gene matches. The V gene's germline CDR1 is MNHEY and CDR2 SVGAGI. This CDR3 has 16 residues. The CDR3 sequence is CASSYGLAGGLETQYF. The CDR3 nucleotides are TGTGCCAGCAGTTACGGACTAGCGGGAGGGTTGGAGACCCAGTACTTC.

This clone was observed a single time. This chain joins TRBV11-2 and TRBJ2-3; TRBD2 agrees at 7 bases. With 7 bases clipped from V and 3 bases from J, the junction kept 13 bases outside the gene matches. Germline CDR1 SGHAT, CDR2 FQNNGV. This CDR3 has 16 amino acids. The CDR3 sequence: CASTPPTSGITDTQYF. DNA for the CDR3: TGTGCCAGCACCCCTCCTACGAGCGGGATTACAGATACGCAGTATTTT.

This sequence joins TRBV18 and TRBJ2-7; 8 nucleotides agree with TRBD1. Germline-derived CDR1 and CDR2 are KGHSH and LQKENI. The CDR3 loop spans 14 amino acids. V lost 4 bases to trimming and J lost 5 bases; unmatched junction nucleotides: 7. CDR3 protein: CASSQSGGYNEQYF. The CDR3, as DNA: TGTGCCAGCTCACAATCAGGGGGCTACAACGAGCAGTACTTC.

This rearrangement joins TRBV2 to TRBJ2-7; TRBD2 agrees at 8 bases. Germline CDR1 SNHLY, CDR2 FYNNEI. The length of the CDR3 is 13 residues. The V gene end was trimmed by 4 bases and the J gene end by 5 bases; junction bases not matched to a gene: 4. In nucleotides, the CDR3 is TGTGCCAGCAGTGGAGCGGGAGACCACGAGCAGTACTTC. Translating gives CASSGAGDHEQYF.

The chain combines TRBV29-1 with TRBJ2-7, with TRBD1 identical over 9 bases. The CDR3 has 13 residues. V shed 7 bases, J shed 8 bases, and the junction held 12 bases outside the gene matches. Germline loops: CDR1 SQVTM, CDR2 ANQGSEA. CDR3 region: CSARTGTGNKQYF. In nucleotides, the CDR3 is TGCAGCGCACGAACCGGGACAGGGAATAAGCAGTACTTC.

The rearrangement uses TRBV6-5 and TRBJ2-1, with 7 nucleotides matching TRBD2. Germline V gene sequence: CDR1 MNHEY, CDR2 SVGAGI. V dropped 2 bases and J dropped 5; count of bases not matched to a gene: 6. This CDR3 spans 15 amino acids. CDR3 nucleotides: TGTGCCAGCAGTTACGGCGGGAGTTGGAACAATGAGCAGTTCTTC. As protein: CASSYGGSWNNEQFF.

The V call is TRBV4-2, the J call TRBJ2-5; 10 bases match TRBD2. The ends lost 1 base at V and 5 bases at J; junction bases unmatched: 10. CDR3 length: 17 residues. Germline V lookup: CDR1 LGHNA, CDR2 YNFKEQ. The CDR3 nucleotides read TGTGCCAGCAGCCAAGCTGGGGCTAGCGGGAGCAGTGAGACCCAGTACTTC. Protein: CASSQAGASGSSETQYF.

This clone came up a few times. The chain has TRBV9 and TRBJ1-1; D is undetermined. The germline V gene encodes CDR1 SGDLS and CDR2 YYNGEE. V lost 0 bases, J lost 0 bases, and 6 bases lay in between. This CDR3 has 14 residues. As DNA, the CDR3 is TGTGCCAGCAGCGTAGACGGTATGAACACTGAAGCTTTCTTT. This codes for CASSVDGMNTEAFF. The complete variable domain, with remaining parts taken from reference TRBV9 and TRBJ1-1, reads DSGVTQTPKHLITATGQRVTLRCSPRSGDLSVYWYQQSLDQGLQFLIQYYNGEERAKGNILERFSAQQFPDLHSELNLSSLELGDSALYFCASSVDGMNTEAFFGQGTRLTVV.

V usage is TRBV7-9 and J usage is TRBJ1-4, with D possibly being TRBD1 (5 bases). Looked up from germline, CDR1 is SEHNR and CDR2 is FQNEAQ (reference sequence). The CDR3 loop spans 15 amino acids. V was shortened by 5 bases and J by 5 bases, with 15 bases between the two germline ends. The CDR3 loop reads CASSPDRKLNEKLFF. Written as DNA, the CDR3 is TGTGCCAGCAGCCCCGACAGAAAACTAAATGAAAAACTGTTTTTT.

The chain recombines TRBV4-2 with TRBJ1-2; TRBD1 might be the D (5 bases). The CDR3 totals 14 residues. The germline V and J ends were trimmed by 3 bases and 4 bases, with 12 bases remaining between them. In germline, CDR1 is LGHNA, CDR2 YNFKEQ. The CDR3 region has the DNA TGTGCCAGCAGCCACGACAGAGATGGCTATGGCTACACCTTC. This encodes CASSHDRDGYGYTF.

This chain uses TRBV7-9 with TRBJ2-1; 11 nucleotides match TRBD2. The V segment lost 6 bases and the J segment 3 bases; nucleotides outside the gene matches: 7. The CDR3 is 16 amino acids. From germline, CDR1 is SEHNR and CDR2 FQNEAQ (reference sequence). CDR3 coding DNA: TGTGCCAGCAGTCATCTCACTAGCGGGAGCTACAATGAGCAGTTCTTC. This codes for CASSHLTSGSYNEQFF.

This chain connects TRBV19 to TRBJ2-1; weak D call: TRBD2 (6 bases). Trimming took off 1 base at V and 0 bases at J, with 13 bases between the two ends. This CDR3 contains 17 residues. The V gene's germline CDR1 is LNHDA and CDR2 SQIVND (reference sequence). For the CDR3, the DNA is TGTGCCAGTAGTATAGGTCGGGCGGGAAACTCCTACAATGAGCAGTTCTTC. It yields the protein CASSIGRAGNSYNEQFF. Full variable domain (rest looked up from reference TRBV19 and TRBJ2-1): DGGITQSPKYLFRKEGQNVTLSCEQNLNHDAMYWYRQDPGQGLRLIYYSQIVNDFQKGDIAEGYSVSREKKESFPLTVTSAQKNPTAFYLCASSIGRAGNSYNEQFFGPGTRLTVL.

The chain joins TRBV29-1 to TRBJ2-7; TRBD1 is a possible D gene (5 bases). Germline assignment: CDR1 SQVTM and CDR2 ANQGSEA. Trimming stripped 4 bases from V and 2 bases from J, with 9 bases between. The CDR3 has 12 amino acids. The CDR3 sequence is CSVGGRTYEQYF. Here the CDR3 DNA reads TGCAGCGTTGGGGGCCGAACCTACGAGCAGTACTTC.

V is TRBV5-1 and J is TRBJ1-4; 9 bases map to TRBD1. CDR1 and CDR2 (germline): SGHRS, YFSETQ. J was trimmed by 5 bases and V by 4 bases; bases with no gene match: 6. CDR3 length: 15 amino acids. DNA of the CDR3: TGCGCCAGCAGCAGCGACAGGGGGGCGAATGAAAAACTGTTTTTT. Translating it yields CASSSDRGANEKLFF.